A selection of T cell receptor beta chains follows, all from one sample in a study of CD8 T cells in Susac syndrome. TCRdb reprocessed the immunoSEQ multiplex PCR reads with MiXCR, giving one entry per CDR3 protein. The sample comprises 150,000 or so distinct CDR3 sequences, about 93% of which are singletons, and about 0.14% rests with the top ten. The source material was CD4+ T cells from PBMCs. The receptors originated from a human donor in good health. Each CDR3 is given with its conserved first and last residue. Fields, in order: V gene, D gene, J gene, clone size, CDR3 DNA, CDR3 protein. A D gene is named only where the DNA matches it firmly. Size is omitted from some rows. Given values are once, few, many or a class for expanded clones.

TRBV20-1,-,TRBJ1-4,-,TGCAGTGCTCCGCGGAGGGTGGATGAAAAACTGTTTTTT,CSAPRRVDEKLFF
TRBV29-1,-,TRBJ2-3,-,TGCAGCGCCAATCGGGCCGAGGCAGATACGCAGTATTTT,CSANRAEADTQYF
TRBV30,-,TRBJ2-4,-,TGTGCCTTCTCATTAGCCAAAAACATTCAGTACTTC,CAFSLAKNIQYF
TRBV20-1,-,TRBJ1-3,-,TGCAGTGCTAGAGAAGGGGCGGAGGGAAACACCATATATTTT,CSAREGAEGNTIYF
TRBV20-1,TRBD1,TRBJ1-6,-,TGCAGTGCTAGAGGGGACAGGCATTCACCCCTCCACTTT,CSARGDRHSPLHF
TRBV19,-,TRBJ1-1,-,TGTGCCAGTAGTGTGCCAGGTTTTATGAACACTGAAGCTTTCTTT,CASSVPGFMNTEAFF
TRBV12-3/TRBV12-4,-,TRBJ1-2,-,TGTGCCAGCAGTTTTGGCCTGGTTGGCTACACCTTC,CASSFGLVGYTF
TRBV7-3,-,TRBJ2-3,once,TGTGCCAGCAGCGTCACATTATCGGCAGATACGCAGTATTTT,CASSVTLSADTQYF
TRBV20-1,-,TRBJ1-1,-,TGCAGTGCTAGGCGGCGGGATGGGATGAACACTGAAGCTTTCTTT,CSARRRDGMNTEAFF
TRBV3-1,-,TRBJ2-1,-,TGTGCCAGCAGCCAAGACTCCGGACCCATGGGGAATGAGCAGTTCTTC,CASSQDSGPMGNEQFF
TRBV6-5,TRBD1,TRBJ1-1,once,TGTGCCACGATCGGACAGGGGTCCCTAAGGGCTGAAGCTTTCTTT,CATIGQGSLRAEAFF
TRBV30,-,TRBJ1-2,-,TGTGCCTACCCGTTAGGGACGGTGGATGGCTACACCTTC,CAYPLGTVDGYTF
TRBV7-9,TRBD1,TRBJ1-1,-,TGTGCCAGCAGCTTTCGGACAGGCGATACTGAAGCTTTCTTT,CASSFRTGDTEAFF
TRBV2,-,TRBJ1-3,-,TGTGCCAGCAGAGCCGAGGTGACAGGAAACACCATATATTTT,CASRAEVTGNTIYF
TRBV9,-,TRBJ2-1,once,TGTGCCAGCAGCGTAGGCTATTACAATGAGCAGTTCTTC,CASSVGYYNEQFF
TRBV12-5,-,TRBJ2-7,-,TGTGCTAGTCAGGGGTCTCTGAACGAGCAGTACTTC,CASQGSLNEQYF
TRBV20-1,-,TRBJ2-5,once,TGCAGTGCTAGATCGACTAACCTCCCGGGGGAGACCCAGTACTTC,CSARSTNLPGETQYF
TRBV12-3/TRBV12-4,TRBD2,TRBJ2-1,once,TGTGCCAGCAGTTTTCGAAGCGGGGGGGCGAATGAGCAGTTCTTC,CASSFRSGGANEQFF
TRBV6-6,-,TRBJ1-5,-,TGTGCCAGCAGTTACGGGGATCAGCCCCAGCATTTT,CASSYGDQPQHF
TRBV3-1,TRBD1,TRBJ2-3,once,TGTGCCAGCAGCCAAGATCAGGGGGTAGTCACAGATACGCAGTATTTT,CASSQDQGVVTDTQYF
TRBV7-2,-,TRBJ2-3,-,TGTGCCAGCAGCCCCCCCGGGACAAATACGCAGTATTTT,CASSPPGTNTQYF
TRBV5-1,-,TRBJ2-7,-,TGCGCCAGCAGCATTACGGGGACCTACGAGCAGTACTTC,CASSITGTYEQYF
TRBV7-9,TRBD2,TRBJ2-7,few,TGTGCCAGCAGCTTAGCGGGGGGGACCTACGAGCAGTACTTC,CASSLAGGTYEQYF
TRBV7-8,-,TRBJ2-7,-,TGTGCCAGCAGCCTAGCCTACGGGGGAATCGGCGAGCAGTACTTC,CASSLAYGGIGEQYF
TRBV2,TRBD2,TRBJ2-3,few,TGTGCCAGTAGCGGGGAAAGCACAGATACGCAGTATTTT,CASSGESTDTQYF
TRBV6-5,-,TRBJ2-5,-,TGTGCCAGCAGTTACTCCCAAGTACGAAATAGGCTAAACCAGTACTTC,CASSYSQVRNRLNQYF
TRBV10-3,-,TRBJ1-5,-,TGTGCCATCAGTGTGGAGGGGGGCAATCAGCCCCAGCATTTT,CAISVEGGNQPQHF
TRBV20-1,-,TRBJ1-5,-,TGCAGTGCTAGAGATACTGGCGGGAATCAGCCCCAGCATTTT,CSARDTGGNQPQHF
TRBV12-3/TRBV12-4,-,TRBJ2-7,-,TGTGCCAGCACCTCCTGGGGAGAGCAGTACTTC,CASTSWGEQYF
TRBV4-2,-,TRBJ1-2,-,TGTGCCAGCAGCCAAGAATTTTCCGCCCCAGTGAGGGGCTATGGCTACACCTTC,CASSQEFSAPVRGYGYTF
TRBV4-2,TRBD1,TRBJ1-2,-,TGTGCCAGCAGCCAGGAAACAGGGGGTGTCTATGGCTACACCTTC,CASSQETGGVYGYTF
TRBV20-1,-,TRBJ2-5,-,TGCAGTGCTGGACTCCAAGAGACCCAGTACTTC,CSAGLQETQYF
TRBV27,TRBD1,TRBJ2-2,once,TGTGCCAGCAGTCGACAGGGGGGTAACACCGGGGAGCTGTTTTTT,CASSRQGGNTGELFF
TRBV18,-,TRBJ2-5,-,TGTGCCAGCTCACCACCGTCAGGGACCACCAGGGAGACCCAGTACTTC,CASSPPSGTTRETQYF
TRBV5-4,-,TRBJ2-6,-,TGTGCCAGCAGCTTGGATGCTACTGGGGCCAACGTCCTGACTTTC,CASSLDATGANVLTF
TRBV6-6,-,TRBJ2-1,-,TGTGCCAGCAGTTACCCAGAAGGGAGGTCCTACAATGAGCAGTTCTTC,CASSYPEGRSYNEQFF
TRBV7-9,TRBD2,TRBJ2-5,-,TGTGCCAGCAGCAAGCGGGGAAAAGAGACCCAGTACTTC,CASSKRGKETQYF
TRBV6-1,TRBD1,TRBJ2-3,once,TGTGCCAGCAGCCCCACAGGGGGCGAAGCCGATACGCAGTATTTT,CASSPTGGEADTQYF
TRBV24-1,-,TRBJ1-4,-,TGTGCCACCAGTGATTTAAACAAGGGACCCAATGAAAAACTGTTTTTT,CATSDLNKGPNEKLFF
TRBV7-9,TRBD1,TRBJ1-1,-,TGTGCCAGCAGCCTGGGACAGGGAGGGTCTGAAGCTTTCTTT,CASSLGQGGSEAFF
TRBV30,-,TRBJ1-5,-,TGTGCCTGGGCCCGACAGGACGATCAGCCCCAGCATTTT,CAWARQDDQPQHF
TRBV10-3,-,TRBJ1-6,-,TGTGCCATCACCCCCGGAGGGTCACCCCTCCACTTT,CAITPGGSPLHF
TRBV5-1,-,TRBJ1-2,-,TGCGCCAGCAGCTTGACAGGGAGGGATGGCTACACCTTC,CASSLTGRDGYTF
TRBV6-6,-,TRBJ1-2,-,TGTGCCAGCTCCCGGGACACCTATGGCTACACCTTC,CASSRDTYGYTF
TRBV29-1,TRBD1,TRBJ2-7,-,TGCAGCGCAGGGACAGCACCTCCCTCCTACGAGCAGTACTTC,CSAGTAPPSYEQYF
TRBV10-3,-,TRBJ1-1,-,TGTGCCATCAGTGGACCCCCCAGGGATGGGAACACTGAAGCTTTCTTT,CAISGPPRDGNTEAFF
TRBV2,TRBD1,TRBJ2-7,-,TGTGCCAGCAGCGGACTACAGGGGGCAGGACTCTACGAGCAGTACTTC,CASSGLQGAGLYEQYF
TRBV19,-,TRBJ2-2,-,TGTGCCAGTAGGGGGTACGGTAACACCGGGGAGCTGTTTTTT,CASRGYGNTGELFF
TRBV20-1,-,TRBJ2-5,-,TGCAGTGCTAGAGATCAGCGAGGTCGGGAGACCCAGTACTTC,CSARDQRGRETQYF
TRBV7-8,-,TRBJ1-1,-,TGTGCCAGCAGCTCGACAGGTGGGGCTTTCTTT,CASSSTGGAFF
TRBV6-5,-,TRBJ2-1,-,TGTGCCAGCAGTTACACACAAAAGCGGAGCTCCTACAATGAGCAGTTCTTC,CASSYTQKRSSYNEQFF
TRBV15,-,TRBJ1-2,-,TGTGCCACCAGCAGGATAGGACAGAACTATGGCTACACCTTC,CATSRIGQNYGYTF
TRBV13,-,TRBJ2-6,-,TGTGCCAGCAGCTTATTCGGGCGCTCTGGGGCCAACGTCCTGACTTTC,CASSLFGRSGANVLTF
TRBV5-4,-,TRBJ1-2,-,TGTGCCAGCAGCTCTACAGGAAACGGAGGCTACACCTTC,CASSSTGNGGYTF
TRBV29-1,-,TRBJ2-7,-,TGCAGCGTTGAGACACAGGGTTACTACGAGCAGTACTTC,CSVETQGYYEQYF
TRBV6-6,TRBD2,TRBJ2-1,-,TGTGCCAGCAGCCTCTATATGGGGGGGTCCTACAATGAGCAGTTCTTC,CASSLYMGGSYNEQFF
TRBV12-3/TRBV12-4,TRBD1,TRBJ2-7,-,TGTGCCAGCACCAGTCGACAGGGGCTTGGCGAGCAGTACTTC,CASTSRQGLGEQYF
TRBV4-1,-,TRBJ1-1,-,TGCGCCAGCAGCCTGCCGCTGGCCCTGAACACTGAAGCTTTCTTT,CASSLPLALNTEAFF
TRBV14,-,TRBJ1-2,-,TGTGCCAGCAGCCCCCGGGGGGGCCACTATGGCTACACCTTC,CASSPRGGHYGYTF
TRBV7-3,-,TRBJ2-1,-,TGTGCCAGCAGCCTGACTAGGGATCACAATGAGCAGTTCTTC,CASSLTRDHNEQFF